One and the same sample provided the 9 T cell receptor beta chains below, sequenced in a study of T cells in Graves' hyperthyroidism and ophthalmopathy (dated 2019 in TCRdb). The library relied on multiplex PCR. The listed sequencing device is Illumina HiSeq 2000. TCR beta CDR3 regions were amplified from RNA transcripts. The TCR CDR3 was subjected to a first round of RT-PCR using the HTBI primer set and the Qiagen OneStep RT-PCR kit. The public reads were quality trimmed at Q25 with fastp and then assembled into clones with MiXCR by TCRdb, keeping productive beta chains. Rows matching on CDR3 protein sequence are summarized as one entry with the most common DNA and genes. This sample holds about 740,000 distinct CDR3 sequences; 14% were observed only once. The top ten constitute about 10% of the sample. Sequences were obtained from blood. The receptors were gathered from a woman aged 18-30 years with Graves' hyperthyroidism.

The chain has TRBV29-1 and TRBJ1-2; D remains ambiguous. V lost 6 bases and J lost 6, with 11 bases in between. This CDR3 is built from 11 residues. Germline V gives CDR1 SQVTM, CDR2 ANQGSEA. CDR3 sequence reads: CSVLSSDGYTF. The DNA of the CDR3 is TGCAGCGTGCTAAGTTCGGATGGCTACACCTTC. The variable domain in full, completed from reference TRBV29-1 and TRBJ1-2, reads SAVISQKPSRDICQRGTSLTIQCQVDSQVTMMFWYRQQPGQSLTLIATANQGSEATYESGFVIDKFPISRPNLTFSTLTVSNMSPEDSSIYLCSVLSSDGYTFGSGTRLTVV.

In its sample, this clonotype was seen many times. The chain joins TRBV7-8 to TRBJ2-5; D uncertain. The CDR3 covers 15 residues. V was clipped by 3 bases and J by 6 bases, with 17 bases between them. From germline, CDR1 is SGHVS and CDR2 FQNEAQ. CDR3: CASSFLGQAQKTQYF. The CDR3 DNA reads TGTGCCAGCAGCTTCCTAGGGCAGGCACAAAAGACCCAGTACTTC.

This clonotype appeared many times. One end of the junction fails to match germline, which may point to a read error. The genes are TRBV2 and TRBJ1-6, with a possible D match to TRBD1 (6 bases). Germline loops: CDR1 SNHLY, CDR2 FYNNEI. This CDR3 has 15 amino acids. CDR3 nucleotide sequence: TGCGCGACAGCCTCACAGGGTTCCTATAATTCACCCCTCCACTTT. Its protein is CATASQGSYNSPLHF.

This chain joins TRBV12-3 or TRBV12-4 and TRBJ2-5; TRBD2 is a possible D gene (6 bases). Between the trimmed V and J ends, which lost 6 bases and 5 bases, there was a span of 13 bases. There are 13 residues in the CDR3. In DNA form, the CDR3 reads TGTGCCAGCAGCAACGACCGGGGGGAGACCCAGTACTTC. Encoded protein: CASSNDRGETQYF.

This clonotype was recorded at least ten times. This chain links TRBV28 with TRBJ1-5, with D tentatively TRBD1 (6 bases). The CDR3 extends over 11 amino acids. Trimming cost V 4 bases and J 9 bases, with 7 bases left between them. Germline loops: CDR1 MDHEN, CDR2 SYDVKM. The CDR3 loop is CASSSRGPQHF. The CDR3 nucleotides are TGTGCCAGCAGTTCCAGGGGGCCCCAGCATTTT.

In this sample, this clonotype turned up a few times. The J gene is TRBJ2-3, the V gene TRBV6-2 or TRBV6-3; TRBD2 agrees at 8 bases. J lost 6 bases, V lost 5 bases, and 16 bases had no gene match. This CDR3 spans 17 amino acids. Germline V gene lookup returns CDR1 MNHEY and CDR2 SVGEGT. This chain's CDR3 is CASSPGETGGSGDTQYF. The CDR3 coding sequence is TGTGCCAGCAGTCCCGGGGAAACGGGAGGGAGTGGTGATACGCAGTATTTT.

The chain is built from TRBV12-3 or TRBV12-4 and TRBJ2-2; D may correspond to TRBD1 or TRBD2 (6 bases each). The CDR3 sequence is 15 residues long. V gave up 3 bases and J gave up 7 bases, with 15 bases separating them. CDR3 sequence (DNA): TGTGCCAGCAGTTTGGCGAGGGGGGAGTACGGGGAGCTGTTTTTT. This encodes CASSLARGEYGELFF.

This clonotype was counted at least ten times. The gene calls are TRBV20-1 and TRBJ2-4; 10 bases align to TRBD1. Germline V lookup: CDR1 DFQATT, CDR2 SNEGSKA (reference sequence). This CDR3 is 15 amino acids long. The junction had 11 bases not matched to a gene; V was cut back by 6 bases and J by 6 bases. The CDR3: CSADEGTGAGNIQYF. The DNA for the CDR3 is TGCAGTGCAGATGAAGGGACAGGGGCGGGAAACATTCAGTACTTC.

The sample holds many counts of this clonotype. The chain recombines TRBV7-8 with TRBJ2-1, with D unclear. The V end was cut by 7 bases, the J end by 1 base, with 11 bases between. The CDR3 runs to 14 residues. CDR1 is SGHVS, CDR2 FQNEAQ, per germline. CDR3 bases: TGTGCCAGCACCGAGCGCCGGTCCTACAATGAGCAGTTCTTC. Protein sequence: CASTERRSYNEQFF.